The clone carrying this T cell receptor (beta chain) was seen a handful of times. Its antigen is unidentified. These data are taken from a study of vaccination and CD4 T cells after COVID-19. The Oncomine TCR Beta short-read assay was applied to DNA of cultured CD4+ T cells. TCRdb re-called the PCR reads with MiXCR, one entry per CDR3 protein. The sample shows roughly 14,000 distinct CDR3 sequences, approximately 55% of them seen only once. Treatment specified: approximately 11-day PBMC culture with coronavirus spike peptide pools or control peptides (ViraFEST assay). Specimen: CD4+ T cells from blood, cultured in vitro, collected before SARS-CoV-2 vaccination. This clonotype was obtained from a human donor who had recovered from COVID-19.

CDR3 bases: TGTGCCACCGCTGACAAGAGCAATCAGCCCCAGCATTTT. Its translation is CATADKSNQPQHF. V is TRBV15 and J is TRBJ1-5; no firm D call. The CDR3 spans 13 residues. Germline-derived CDR1 and CDR2 are LNHNV and YYDKDF (reference sequence). V was cut by 8 bases and J by 1 base, with 9 bases left in between.